Reported below is one T cell receptor beta chain. The target antigen is unknown. This entry comes from a study of CD8 T cells in Susac syndrome. Study-wide results and caveats: As acknowledged by the study, its TCR sequencing and HLA analysis included a relatively small number of individuals.

RNA amounts of about 0.5 to 1 ug underwent reverse transcription with random hexamers. MiXCR was run by TCRdb on the immunoSEQ multiplex PCR reads, yielding one entry per CDR3 protein. The profile shows 150,000 to 250,000 distinct CDR3 sequences, about 96% of them singletons. This CDR3 has 13 residues. The V gene lost 7 bases and the J gene lost 2 bases, with 11 bases spanning the gap. CDR1 is SGHDN, CDR2 FVKESK, per germline. Sample: CD4+ T cells from PBMCs. The chain recombines TRBV14 with TRBJ1-1; D not certain. The clonotype originates from a human donor with multiple sclerosis. The CDR3 bases are TGTGCCAGCACCACCGGCTTAAACACTGAAGCTTTCTTT. This gives the protein CASTTGLNTEAFF.